The 27 T cell receptor beta chains below were found in one sample sequenced in a study of cytomegalovirus exposure and HLA in healthy donors. Amplification used 60 Vbeta primers and 13 Jbeta primers. Sequenced by immunoSEQ multiplex PCR; TCRdb stores in-frame clones only, minus some. The table records tens of thousands of clones, around two thirds of them present only once. What was sequenced was PBMCs. Receptor source: a human donor in good health.

This rearrangement joins TRBV6-6 to TRBJ1-3; tentative D call: TRBD1 (5 bases). From germline, CDR1 is MNHNY and CDR2 SVGAGI (reference sequence). This CDR3 has 15 amino acids. V lost 2 bases, J lost 2 bases, and 10 bases lay in between. CDR3 in DNA: TGTGCCAGCAGTTACCCCAGGGATACTGGAAACACCATATATTTT. Residues: CASSYPRDTGNTIYF.

The V and J genes are TRBV5-1 and TRBJ2-1; TRBD2 aligns across 10 bases. Germline V gene data show CDR1 as SGHRS and CDR2 as YFSETQ. The CDR3 has 16 amino acids. The V gene end was trimmed by 0 bases and the J gene end by 6 bases; junction bases not matched to a gene: 6. The CDR3: CASSLDLAGARNEQFF. The CDR3 bases are TGCGCCAGCAGCTTGGACCTAGCGGGAGCACGCAATGAGCAGTTCTTC. The whole variable domain, remainder taken from reference TRBV5-1 and TRBJ2-1, is KAGVTQTPRYLIKTRGQQVTLSCSPISGHRSVSWYQQTPGQGLQFLFEYFSETQRNKGNFPGRFSGRQFSNSRSEMNVSTLELGDSALYLCASSLDLAGARNEQFFGPGTRLTVL.

The chain links TRBV30 to TRBJ2-2, with D unresolved. Trimming took 4 bases from V and 1 from J, leaving 10 bases between them. The CDR3 has 14 residues. Germline V CDR1 and CDR2: GTSNPN, SVGIG (reference sequence). DNA of the CDR3: TGTGCCTGGACCCTTTCAGGGAACACCGGGGAGCTGTTTTTT. This encodes CAWTLSGNTGELFF.

The V call is TRBV28, the J call TRBJ2-6; D is unclear. V was trimmed by 6 bases and J by 4 bases, leaving 16 bases between them. The CDR3 spans 16 residues. CDR1 and CDR2 from the germline V gene are MDHEN and SYDVKM. Here the CDR3 DNA reads TGTGCCAGCAGCCGGGTCCCATCTTACGGGGCCAACGTCCTGACTTTC. Translation: CASSRVPSYGANVLTF.

The chain joins TRBV2 to TRBJ2-5; D remains unclear. V lost 9 bases, J lost 1 base, and 15 bases lay in between. CDR3 length equals 14 residues. Germline loops: CDR1 SNHLY, CDR2 FYNNEI. DNA of the CDR3: TGTGCCAGTGTAGCTGAGTCCGCCCAAGAGACCCAGTACTTC. It yields the protein CASVAESAQETQYF.

The V and J genes are TRBV6-5 and TRBJ1-2; 9 positions match TRBD1. Germline trimming cut 0 bases from V and 4 bases from J; bases unmatched to any gene: 3. Germline lookup yields CDR1 MNHEY and CDR2 SVGAGI. The CDR3 runs 15 residues. CDR3 sequence reads: CASSYSKTGGYGYTF. The CDR3 bases are TGTGCCAGCAGTTACTCCAAGACAGGGGGCTATGGCTACACCTTC.

A few counts support this clone. The chain recombines TRBV25-1 with TRBJ2-1; TRBD2 aligns across 9 bases. V gave up 8 bases and J gave up 7 bases; unmatched junction bases: 6. CDR1 and CDR2 (germline): MGHDK, SYGVNS. The CDR3 extends over 13 amino acids. DNA of the CDR3: TGTGCCAGCTCAGCGGGGGGAGAAAATGAGCAGTTCTTC. Translating it yields CASSAGGENEQFF.

The sample holds one count of this clone. In DNA form, the CDR3 reads TGTGCCATCAGCCCACAGGGGGGGGATACTGAAGCTTTCTTT. It codes for CAISPQGGDTEAFF. The chain joins TRBV10-3 to TRBJ1-1, with 8 positions matching TRBD1. V lost 6 bases and J lost 5; bases outside the gene matches: 8. The CDR3 extends over 14 amino acids. Germline assignment: CDR1 ENHRY and CDR2 SYGVKD.

CDR3 in amino acids: CASKDPGWMQFF. In DNA form, the CDR3 reads TGTGCCAGCAAAGACCCGGGGTGGATGCAGTTCTTC. The genes are TRBV6-1 and TRBJ2-1; D possibly corresponds to TRBD2 (5 bases). Per the germline V gene, CDR1 is MNHNS and CDR2 is SASEGT. The V and J ends lost 7 bases and 12 bases respectively, with 16 bases between them. The CDR3 has 12 residues.

Concerning this clone: It may be a read error: a sequence one base away is much more abundant. V is TRBV4-2 and J is TRBJ1-3; 7 nucleotides match TRBD1. The CDR3 is made up of 16 amino acids. CDR1 is LGHNA and CDR2 is YNFKEQ in the germline V gene. J lost 2 bases, V lost 3 bases, and 7 bases had no gene match. The CDR3 loop is CASSHHPTGPGNTIYF. The DNA for the CDR3 is TGTGCCAGCAGCCATCACCCGACAGGGCCTGGAAACACCATATATTTT.

This clone was seen just once. The chain joins TRBV6-7 to TRBJ1-5; 8 bases line up with TRBD1. TRBV6-7 is reported as an ORF; its role is uncertain. The V and J ends lost 2 bases and 11 bases, in that order; junction bases with no gene match: 14. The CDR3 runs 16 residues. The CDR3 DNA reads as TGTGCCAGCAGTTACCCCTGGACAGGGCAGGAACAGTCCCAGCATTTT. Amino acid sequence: CASSYPWTGQEQSQHF.

The sample holds a few counts of this clone. The rearrangement uses TRBV5-1 and TRBJ2-7; TRBD2 might be the D (6 bases). This CDR3 comprises 12 residues. Trimming shortened V by 0 bases and J by 7 bases, and 8 bases separated the two germline ends. Germline CDR1 reads SGHRS; CDR2 reads YFSETQ. The CDR3 nucleotides are TGCGCCAGCAGCTTGGTGGCGGGGGAGCAGTACTTC. Residues: CASSLVAGEQYF.

Concerning this clone itself: One junction end disagrees with the germline gene, perhaps due to a read error. This chain uses TRBV6-5 with TRBJ1-2; 8 nucleotides align to TRBD1. CDR3 length: 14 amino acids. Germline CDR1 and CDR2: MNHEY and SVGAGI. CDR3: CASSYSTGESGYPF. CDR3 DNA sequence: TGTGCCAGCAGTTACTCGACAGGGGAGAGTGGCTACCCCTTC.

The chain joins TRBV29-1 to TRBJ2-3; 8 bases map to TRBD1. There are 13 residues in the CDR3. In germline, CDR1 is SQVTM, CDR2 ANQGSEA. After removal of 4 bases from V and 6 bases from J, the junction contained 6 bases not matched to a gene. The CDR3 DNA is TGCAGCGTTGGCCCTACAGGGGGGGATACGCAGTATTTT. This translates into CSVGPTGGDTQYF.

The chain combines TRBV27 with TRBJ2-6; no reliable D call. Germline assignment: CDR1 MNHEY and CDR2 SMNVEV (reference sequence). Trimming stripped 5 bases from V and 0 bases from J, with 5 bases between. CDR3 length: 14 amino acids. The CDR3 DNA is TGTGCCAGCAGTAAGAGCTCTGGGGCCAACGTCCTGACTTTC. It codes for CASSKSSGANVLTF. The full variable domain, in which reference TRBV27 and TRBJ2-6 provide the parts outside the CDR3, is EAQVTQNPRYLITVTGKKLTVTCSQNMNHEYMSWYRQDPGLGLRQIYYSMNVEVTDKGDVPEGYKVSRKEKRNFPLILESPSPNQTSLYFCASSKSSGANVLTFGAGSRLTVL.

The gene calls are TRBV29-1 and TRBJ2-5, with 10 bases that match TRBD1. After removal of 7 bases from V and 5 bases from J, the junction contained 10 bases not matched to a gene. The CDR3 sequence is 14 residues long. CDR1 SQVTM and CDR2 ANQGSEA come from the germline V gene. This chain's CDR3 is CSAPRQGAYETQYF. The CDR3 DNA is TGCAGCGCACCTAGACAGGGGGCATATGAGACCCAGTACTTC.

The chain is built from TRBV7-8 and TRBJ1-5; TRBD1 agrees at 8 bases. Trimming removed 5 bases from V and 7 bases from J; junction bases left unmatched: 16. The germline V gene encodes CDR1 SGHVS and CDR2 FQNEAQ. CDR3 size: 17 residues. The DNA of the CDR3 is TGTGCCAGCAGCCTAACGCCCGACAGGGGAAGTTGGCAGCCCCAGCATTTT. It codes for CASSLTPDRGSWQPQHF. Full variable domain (rest looked up from reference TRBV7-8 and TRBJ1-5): GAGVSQSPRYKVAKRGQDVALRCDPISGHVSLFWYQQALGQGPEFLTYFQNEAQLDKSGLPSDRFFAERPEGSVSTLKIQRTQQEDSAVYLCASSLTPDRGSWQPQHFGDGTRLSIL.

The rearrangement joins TRBV30 to TRBJ1-5, with 9 bases fitting TRBD1. CDR1 GTSNPN and CDR2 SVGIG come from the germline V gene (reference sequence). Trimming cost V 3 bases and J 1 base; bases outside gene matches: 7. The CDR3 consists of 16 residues. The CDR3 region has the DNA TGTGCCTGGAGGGGACAGGGCCTAACCAGCAATCAGCCCCAGCATTTT. It translates to CAWRGQGLTSNQPQHF.

The chain couples TRBV11-3 to TRBJ2-1, with D perhaps matching TRBD2 (6 bases). The CDR3 totals 14 residues. The V end was cut by 5 bases, the J end by 7 bases, with 15 bases between. Per germline, CDR1 SGHNT and CDR2 YENEEA. CDR3 in DNA: TGTGCCAGCAGCCCACGACTAGGTCGTAATGAGCAGTTCTTC. It specifies CASSPRLGRNEQFF. The variable domain in full, completed from reference TRBV11-3 and TRBJ2-1, reads EAGVVQSPRYKIIEKKQPVAFWCNPISGHNTLYWYLQNLGQGPELLIRYENEEAVDDSQLPKDRFSAERLKGVDSTLKIQPAELGDSAVYLCASSPRLGRNEQFFGPGTRLTVL.

The table lists this clone with a count of one. The gene calls are TRBV6-1 and TRBJ2-7; 7 positions agree with TRBD2. The germline V gene has CDR1 MNHNS and CDR2 SASEGT. This CDR3 region has 13 residues. V dropped 3 bases and J dropped 3; count of bases not matched to a gene: 2. CDR3 loop: CASSEGLLYEQYF. DNA for the CDR3: TGTGCCAGCAGTGAGGGACTACTCTACGAGCAGTACTTC.

V is TRBV11-2 and J is TRBJ2-7; 9 positions agree with TRBD2. The CDR3 spans 16 residues. V shed 4 bases, J shed 5 bases, and the junction held 12 bases outside the gene matches. CDR1 SGHAT and CDR2 FQNNGV come from the germline V gene. This CDR3 is CASSSLRGRAWDEQYF. In nucleotides, the CDR3 is TGTGCCAGCAGCTCCTTGCGCGGGAGGGCATGGGACGAGCAGTACTTC. Filled out from reference TRBV11-2 and TRBJ2-7, the complete variable domain reads EAGVAQSPRYKIIEKRQSVAFWCNPISGHATLYWYQQILGQGPKLLIQFQNNGVVDDSQLPKDRFSAERLKGVDSTLKIQPAKLEDSAVYLCASSSLRGRAWDEQYFGPGTRLTVT.

The chain uses TRBV2 and TRBJ2-3; D is unresolved. This CDR3 contains 12 residues. Germline V lookup: CDR1 SNHLY, CDR2 FYNNEI. The V end lost 2 bases, the J end lost 5 bases, and 5 bases lay between the germline ends. The CDR3 protein is CASSEYGDTQYF. The CDR3 nucleotides read TGTGCCAGCAGTGAATACGGAGATACGCAGTATTTT.

The CDR3 here is CASSLHNEQFF. The CDR3 nucleotides are TGCGCCAGCAGCCTACACAATGAGCAGTTCTTC. This rearrangement joins TRBV5-1 to TRBJ2-1; the D is unclear. V gave up 4 bases and J gave up 5 bases, with 4 bases separating them. CDR1 is SGHRS, CDR2 YFSETQ, per germline. CDR3 size: 11 residues.

The V call is TRBV28, the J call TRBJ1-4; the match to TRBD1 covers 10 bases. The CDR3 length is 15 residues. Looked up from germline, CDR1 is MDHEN and CDR2 is SYDVKM. V lost 5 bases, J lost 8 bases, and 8 bases stayed unmatched. CDR3 nucleotides: TGTGCCAGCAGTGAGCGGACAGGGGGAGAGGAAAAACTGTTTTTT. This sequence encodes CASSERTGGEEKLFF.

This chain joins TRBV6-5 and TRBJ2-7; 7 nucleotides align to TRBD1. The CDR3 runs 16 residues. The germline V gene has CDR1 MNHEY and CDR2 SVGAGI. The V segment lost 2 bases and the J segment 4 bases; nucleotides outside the gene matches: 11. CDR3 nucleotide sequence: TGTGCCAGCAGTTACGCCTATGACAGGGTTGGTTACGAGCAGTACTTC. Residues: CASSYAYDRVGYEQYF.

The chain has TRBV4-1 and TRBJ2-2, with D perhaps matching TRBD1 (6 bases). V was clipped by 1 base and J by 6 bases, with 12 bases between them. CDR3 length: 15 residues. Germline V CDR1 and CDR2: MGHRA, YSYEKL. This CDR3 reads CASSQGRQGPGELFF. The CDR3 DNA sequence: TGCGCCAGCAGCCAAGGTCGTCAGGGGCCCGGGGAGCTGTTTTTT.

This clone was observed a handful of times. The genes are TRBV7-8 and TRBJ2-7, with 9 bases aligning to TRBD1. The germline V gene encodes CDR1 SGHVS and CDR2 FQNEAQ. Trimming cost V 5 bases and J 8 bases; bases outside gene matches: 7. The CDR3 loop spans 13 amino acids. The CDR3 nucleotides read TGTGCCAGCAGCCACCCAGACAGGGGGAAGCAGTACTTC. It is translated as CASSHPDRGKQYF.